Listed below are T cell receptor beta chains from one sample, sequenced in a study of radiation and T cells in renal cell carcinoma. This table comes from immunoSEQ multiplex PCR, and its TCRdb copy is limited to in-frame clones, with some not included. The sample comprises about 150,000 clones, roughly 87% of which are singletons, and approximately 12% rests with the top ten. The specimen comprised blood, sampled from a patient whose treatment included radiotherapy and nephrectomy. All receptors come from a woman between 45 and 65 years old with renal cell carcinoma. Each CDR3 is given with its conserved first and last residue. D genes are given only for firm matches. Where a row states a size, it is once, few, many or the class of an expanded clone; other rows omit it.

TRBJ2-5 | NA | TRBD1 | TRBV7-7 | TGTGCTAGCAGCCGAGGGACAGGGACTTCGGAGACCCAGTACTTC | CASSRGTGTSETQYF
TRBJ1-2 | NA | NA | TRBV6-6 | TGTGCCAGCAGTTACGGGGGTAACTATGGCTACACCTTC | CASSYGGNYGYTF
TRBJ1-1 | NA | NA | TRBV4-3 | TGCGCCAGCAGCCCGGATTGGACATCGAACACTGAAGCTTTCTTT | CASSPDWTSNTEAFF
TRBJ2-3 | once | NA | TRBV29-1 | TGCAGCGCCCCACAACCTCCAGATACGCAGTATTTT | CSAPQPPDTQYF
TRBJ1-5 | NA | NA | TRBV2 | TGTGCCAGCAGTCTAGGGGAGGGGGATCAGCCCCAGCATTTT | CASSLGEGDQPQHF
TRBJ1-4 | NA | TRBD1 | TRBV7-9 | TGTGCCAGCAGCCCTACCGGACAGGGACTGAGTAATGAAAAACTGTTTTTT | CASSPTGQGLSNEKLFF
TRBJ2-5 | NA | NA | TRBV5-1 | TGCGCCAGCAGCCGTTCCGGACTTCTAGGGGAGACCCAGTACTTC | CASSRSGLLGETQYF
TRBJ2-6 | NA | NA | TRBV7-9 | TGTGCCAGCAGCTTGATTGGCAGGGGTAATGCTGGGGCCAACGTCCTGACTTTC | CASSLIGRGNAGANVLTF
TRBJ2-1 | NA | NA | TRBV6-1 | TGTGCCAGCAGTGAAAGCAATGAGCAGTTCTTC | CASSESNEQFF
TRBJ2-3 | NA | NA | TRBV7-2 | TGTGCCAGCAGAGACCTGCGGAGCGATACGCAGTATTTT | CASRDLRSDTQYF
TRBJ2-7 | NA | NA | TRBV5-8 | TGTGCCAGCAGCGGGTGGGGGACCCGTAGGAACGAGCAGTACTTC | CASSGWGTRRNEQYF
TRBJ1-4 | NA | TRBD1 | TRBV11-2 | TGTGCCAGCACCGACCCCCGGGCTGGACGGGACAGGCCGTATGAAAAACTGTTTTTT | CASTDPRAGRDRPYEKLFF
TRBJ2-5 | once | TRBD2 | TRBV19 | TGTGCCAGTAGTATGGCTAGCGGGGGGAAGGAGACCCAGTACTTC | CASSMASGGKETQYF
TRBJ2-1 | once | TRBD2 | TRBV14 | TGTGCCAGCAGCCGGACTAGCGCTTACAATGAGCAGTTCTTC | CASSRTSAYNEQFF
TRBJ2-5 | NA | NA | TRBV2 | TGTGCCAGCCGGGGGAACCAAGAGACCCAGTACTTC | CASRGNQETQYF
TRBJ2-1 | NA | NA | TRBV7-9 | TGTGCCAGCAGCTTATCGGGGGATGCTGTTGAGCAGTTCTTC | CASSLSGDAVEQFF
TRBJ1-1 | NA | NA | TRBV6-6 | TGTGCCAGCAGACCGGGGAACACTGAAGCTTTCTTT | CASRPGNTEAFF
TRBJ2-3 | NA | TRBD2 | TRBV6-5 | TGTGCCAGCAGGCCGAGCGGGGAGGATACGCAGTATTTT | CASRPSGEDTQYF
TRBJ2-7 | once | NA | TRBV7-3 | TGTGCCAGCAGCCCCGGTGGGGGCTACGAGCAGTACTTC | CASSPGGGYEQYF
TRBJ1-5 | NA | NA | TRBV7-9 | TGTGCCAGCAGCTTAGGGGGGCCTTTTCAGCCCCAGCATTTT | CASSLGGPFQPQHF
TRBJ2-7 | NA | TRBD1 | TRBV5-6 | TGTGCCAGCAGCCCGGACAGGGTTCGGCAGTACTTC | CASSPDRVRQYF
TRBJ2-1 | NA | TRBD2 | TRBV7-2 | TGTGCCAGCAGCCGAAGACTAGCGGGGGTGGGGGAGCAGTTCTTC | CASSRRLAGVGEQFF
TRBJ2-7 | NA | NA | TRBV7-9 | TGTGCCAGCAGCCTGGGGTCCTCGAGCTCCTACGAGCAGTACTTC | CASSLGSSSSYEQYF
TRBJ2-3 | NA | NA | TRBV7-3 | TGTGCCAGCAGCTTAGAGCGGTACACAGATACGCAGTATTTT | CASSLERYTDTQYF
TRBJ1-2 | NA | NA | TRBV6-1 | TGTGCCAGCAGTGAATTCCCTACCAGCGGCTATGGCTACACCTTC | CASSEFPTSGYGYTF
TRBJ1-1 | NA | TRBD1 | TRBV5-1 | TGCGCCAGCAGCTTGGGGCTAACCGACAGGGTCACTGAAGCTTTCTTT | CASSLGLTDRVTEAFF
TRBJ2-5 | NA | NA | TRBV30 | TGTGCCTGGAGTGGGAAGGGACAAGAGACCCAGTACTTC | CAWSGKGQETQYF
TRBJ1-2 | once | TRBD1 | TRBV18 | TGTGCCAGCTCACCGACCCGGGACAGGGGGCAAGGCTACACCTTC | CASSPTRDRGQGYTF
TRBJ2-7 | NA | NA | TRBV30 | TGTGCCTGGAGTGTATTAGTATGGGGAAACGAGCAGTACTTC | CAWSVLVWGNEQYF
TRBJ1-3 | NA | NA | TRBV19 | TGTGCCAGTAGTATATCTCAGGGTTGGAACACCATATATTTT | CASSISQGWNTIYF
TRBJ2-3 | once | NA | TRBV11-3 | TGTGCCAGCAGCCTGGGCGGGGGCGCGTCAGATACGCAGTATTTT | CASSLGGGASDTQYF
TRBJ1-2 | once | NA | TRBV6-7 | TGTGCCAGCAGTTACTCGTACTTCCAAAGGTATGGCTACACCTTC | CASSYSYFQRYGYTF
TRBJ2-5 | NA | TRBD1 | TRBV5-1 | TGCGCCAGCAGCTTGAATTCTGCAGGGGGCTCGGGGGAGACCCAGTACTTC | CASSLNSAGGSGETQYF
TRBJ1-1 | NA | NA | TRBV19 | TGTGCCAGTAGTCTCAGAAACACTGAAGCTTTCTTT | CASSLRNTEAFF
TRBJ1-4 | NA | TRBD1 | TRBV30 | TGTGCCTGGAGTGCCGGGACAGGGGATGAAAAACTGTTTTTT | CAWSAGTGDEKLFF
TRBJ2-6 | NA | NA | TRBV7-7 | TGTGCTAGCAGCCTAGGAGCTGGGGCCAACGTCCTGACTTTC | CASSLGAGANVLTF
TRBJ1-1 | NA | NA | TRBV4-1 | TGCGCCAGCAGCCAACGACAGTCGGATAGCACTGAAGCTTTCTTT | CASSQRQSDSTEAFF
TRBJ1-4 | once | NA | TRBV25-1 | TGTGCCAGCAGTGTTCCTGACAGGGAAAAACTGTTTTTT | CASSVPDREKLFF
TRBJ2-2 | few | TRBD1 | TRBV23-1 | TGCGCCAGCACCACCGGGACAGGTCCCACCGGGGAGCTGTTTTTT | CASTTGTGPTGELFF
TRBJ1-2 | NA | TRBD1 | TRBV15 | TGTGCCACCAGCAGAGGACAGGGGGTCCGCTTGTATGGCTACACCTTC | CATSRGQGVRLYGYTF
TRBJ2-3 | NA | TRBD1 | TRBV5-1 | TGCGCCAGCAGCTTACAGGGGGAAATATTAGTCGATACGCAGTATTTT | CASSLQGEILVDTQYF
TRBJ1-5 | NA | TRBD1 | TRBV6-1 | TGTGCCAGCAGTGATGCAGGGGGCATTCAGCCCCAGCATTTT | CASSDAGGIQPQHF
TRBJ2-6 | NA | NA | TRBV7-3 | TGTGCCAGCAGCTTACAGGGTGGATCGAGTCGGGGGGCCAACGTCCTGACTTTC | CASSLQGGSSRGANVLTF
TRBJ2-7 | NA | NA | TRBV27 | TGTGCCAGCAGCAGTCCGCGCGGGGTAGGGTACGAGCAGTACTTC | CASSSPRGVGYEQYF
TRBJ2-1 | NA | NA | TRBV2 | TGTGCCAGCAGCCTGGGTTTCTACAATGAGCAGTTCTTC | CASSLGFYNEQFF
TRBJ2-1 | NA | NA | TRBV6-6 | TGTGCCAGCAGTTACGCGGGCAATGAGCAGTTCTTC | CASSYAGNEQFF
TRBJ1-2 | NA | NA | TRBV29-1 | TGCAGCGTTGCTGGGCGCGGCTACACCTTC | CSVAGRGYTF
TRBJ2-1 | NA | TRBD1 | TRBV18 | TGTGCCAGCTCACCAGGACAGGGTAGTAATGAGCAGTTCTTC | CASSPGQGSNEQFF
TRBJ2-3 | NA | TRBD2 | TRBV4-1 | TGCGCCAGCAGCCAAGATCTAGCGGGGGGCGCAGATACGCAGTATTTT | CASSQDLAGGADTQYF
TRBJ1-2 | NA | NA | TRBV6-1 | TGTGCCAGCAGTGAGGCAGCTATACAGGGAGGCAACTATGGCTACACCTTC | CASSEAAIQGGNYGYTF
TRBJ2-3 | NA | TRBD1 | TRBV5-1 | TGCGCCAGCAGCGTACGGACAGGGGTATCAGATACGCAGTATTTT | CASSVRTGVSDTQYF
TRBJ1-5 | few | NA | TRBV7-2 | TGTGCCAGCAGCTCCGCCACGTATCAGCCCCAGCATTTT | CASSSATYQPQHF